The subject of this entry is one TCR beta chain. J gave up 6 bases and V 3 bases, and 4 bases lay outside the gene matches. Germline CDR1 reads SGHRS; CDR2 reads YFSETQ. This CDR3 is 15 amino acids long. The data were taken from a study of blood T cell repertoires in COVID-19. Participants' own reports of clinical history determined their cohort assignment. Under the authors' procedure: From reference gene primer amplification, estimates of nucleated cell counts were derived. Sequencing used immunoSEQ multiplex PCR; TCRdb keeps in-frame clones, though not all of them. The V and J calls and the clone size are those of that table, but D and trimming were determined from the DNA. The table lists approximately 200,000 clones, nearly 90% of them singletons.

The sequence was obtained from a man under 40 who had recovered from COVID-19. Sequenced: PBMCs or T cells enriched from blood (not recorded which). V usage is TRBV5-1 and J usage is TRBJ1-6; 9 bases are shared with TRBD1. Here the CDR3 reads CASSSEDRGNSPLHF. CDR3 DNA sequence: TGCGCCAGCAGCTCCGAGGACAGGGGTAATTCACCCCTCCACTTT.